The clone carrying this TCR beta chain appeared a few times. The antigen is undetermined. The data stem from a study of T-cell memory formation after mild COVID-19. At the level of the study: The TCR clusters were mostly specific to one donor. Study findings and constraints: Contracting clones localized mainly to CM and EM when CD4+ and mainly to EMRA when CD8+. Clones contracting across day 15 to 85 had a balanced CD4/CD8 profile; later expanding clones leaned CD4+.

Libraries for TCRalpha and TCRbeta carried sample barcodes and unique molecular identifiers via 5'RACE. TCRdb reanalysed the 5' RACE reads using MiXCR and keeps one entry per CDR3 protein. The table lists about 620,000 distinct CDR3 sequences, roughly 18% of them singletons. V lost 2 bases and J lost 0, with 9 bases in between. CDR1 is SGHRS, CDR2 YFSETQ, per germline. This CDR3 has 14 amino acids. The material sequenced was PBMCs or a T cell subset sorted from them (not recorded which). The chain combines TRBV5-1 with TRBJ2-7; the D is unclear. The clonotype was recovered from an adult woman who had mild COVID-19 (a few samples of this study predate the infection). Cell type and time point are not known. The CDR3 DNA sequence: TGCGCCAGCAGCTTTGGCTGGAGCTCCTACGAGCAGTACTTC. It translates to CASSFGWSSYEQYF.